This T cell receptor (beta chain) comes out of a study of shared clonotypes between healthy human individuals. Study-level findings and limits: Sharing across four donors was highest in naive CD4 (roughly 5%) and lowest in memory CD8 (approximately 0.4%).

The assay ran at deep level. Per the original data handling: Junction-only sequences produced by ImmunoSEQ had no quality scores, so filtering differed. TCRdb keeps only in-frame clones here, not all; method: immunoSEQ multiplex PCR. V and J calls and clone size come straight from that table; D and trimming were deduced from the DNA. The sample lists a few million clones, approximately 94% occurring once. On this clone: The antigen is unknown.

The CDR3 extends over 13 amino acids. Germline CDR1 reads SGHTS; CDR2 reads YDEGEE. Between the trimmed V and J ends, which lost 3 bases and 7 bases, there was a span of 8 bases. The chain recombines TRBV5-8 with TRBJ1-6; unclear D gene. Sequencing input: naive CD4+ T cells sorted from blood. Subset meaning: CD45RA+ positively selected. The TCR originated in a man aged 18 to 35 in good health. This CDR3 reads CASSWVGNSPLHF. In DNA, the CDR3 is TGTGCCAGCAGCTGGGTTGGGAATTCACCCCTCCACTTT. Variable domain in full (rest from reference TRBV5-8 and TRBJ1-6): EAGVTQSPTHLIKTRGQQATLRCSPISGHTSVYWYQQALGLGLQFLLWYDEGEERNRGNFPPRFSGRQFPNYSSELNVNALELEDSALYLCASSWVGNSPLHFGNGTRLTVT.